This entry lists 8 T cell receptor beta chains sequenced from one sample in a study of T cell changes during pregnancy in multiple sclerosis. The method was immunoSEQ multiplex PCR; TCRdb's version includes in-frame clones alone and lacks a portion of them. The table includes 40,000 to 50,000 clones, 85% to 95% detected once. The sample was CD8+ T cells from peripheral blood mononuclear cells, taken in the first trimester of pregnancy. The receptors here all came from a female donor with multiple sclerosis, enrolled in a pregnancy study.

The chain combines TRBV7-6 with TRBJ2-7, with 7 bases lining up with TRBD1. There are 15 residues in the CDR3. V trimming: 5 bases; J trimming: 5 bases; junction bases outside the gene matches: 12. From germline, CDR1 is SGHVS and CDR2 FNYEAQ. The CDR3 is CASSLDRDPRNEQYF. The CDR3 DNA reads TGTGCCAGCAGCCTTGACAGGGACCCGAGGAACGAGCAGTACTTC.

The J gene is TRBJ2-1, the V gene TRBV4-2; 14 bases are shared with TRBD2. The CDR3 has 15 amino acids. Looked up from germline, CDR1 is LGHNA and CDR2 is YNFKEQ. Trimming cost V 3 bases and J 9 bases; bases outside gene matches: 4. In DNA, the CDR3 is TGTGCCAGCAGCCAGGGACTAGCGGGGGCCGGTGAGCAGTTCTTC. It encodes CASSQGLAGAGEQFF.

V usage is TRBV9 and J usage is TRBJ2-1; TRBD2 matches 11 bases. The germline V gene has CDR1 SGDLS and CDR2 YYNGEE. The CDR3 loop spans 15 amino acids. The V and J ends lost 0 bases and 10 bases, in that order; junction bases with no gene match: 6. The CDR3 sequence is CASSVGGTSGGEQFF. The CDR3 coding sequence is TGTGCCAGCAGCGTAGGGGGGACTAGCGGAGGGGAGCAGTTCTTC.

CDR3 residues: CASSLTSGPTDTQYF. As DNA, the CDR3 is TGTGCCAGCAGCCTTACTAGCGGCCCCACAGATACGCAGTATTTT. The chain carries TRBV28 and TRBJ2-3; 8 nucleotides match TRBD2. Germline V gene data show CDR1 as MDHEN and CDR2 as SYDVKM. The trim removed 6 bases at V and 2 bases at J, leaving 7 bases unmatched. The CDR3 has 15 residues.

In its sample, this clone was seen a few times. This chain joins TRBV2 and TRBJ2-1, with D unresolved. Between the trimmed V and J ends, which lost 8 bases and 0 bases, there was a span of 5 bases. Looked up from germline, CDR1 is SNHLY and CDR2 is FYNNEI. This CDR3 is 12 amino acids long. Here the CDR3 reads CASVVSYNEQFF. Here the CDR3 DNA reads TGTGCCAGCGTAGTCTCCTACAATGAGCAGTTCTTC.

This sequence joins TRBV9 and TRBJ1-1, with D possibly being TRBD1 (5 bases). Germline V gene sequence: CDR1 SGDLS, CDR2 YYNGEE. This CDR3 region has 16 residues. Trimming took off 0 bases at V and 5 bases at J, with 17 bases between the two ends. The CDR3 is CASSVEYGGVRTEAFF. The CDR3 DNA is TGTGCCAGCAGCGTAGAATATGGGGGGGTTCGAACTGAAGCTTTCTTT.

This rearrangement joins TRBV6-6 to TRBJ1-1; weak D call: TRBD1 (6 bases). The CDR3 spans 15 residues. From germline, CDR1 is MNHNY and CDR2 SVGAGI (reference sequence). V lost 5 bases and J lost 3, with 16 bases in between. This CDR3 is CASSPNGQMDTEAFF. DNA for the CDR3: TGTGCCAGCAGTCCTAATGGACAGATGGACACTGAAGCTTTCTTT.

The chain employs TRBV5-1 and TRBJ2-7; 9 bases map to TRBD2. J was trimmed by 6 bases and V by 4 bases; bases with no gene match: 5. The germline V gene has CDR1 SGHRS and CDR2 YFSETQ. The CDR3 spans 13 residues. CDR3 protein: CASSPPGLAEQYF. DNA for the CDR3: TGCGCCAGCAGCCCCCCGGGACTAGCCGAGCAGTACTTC.